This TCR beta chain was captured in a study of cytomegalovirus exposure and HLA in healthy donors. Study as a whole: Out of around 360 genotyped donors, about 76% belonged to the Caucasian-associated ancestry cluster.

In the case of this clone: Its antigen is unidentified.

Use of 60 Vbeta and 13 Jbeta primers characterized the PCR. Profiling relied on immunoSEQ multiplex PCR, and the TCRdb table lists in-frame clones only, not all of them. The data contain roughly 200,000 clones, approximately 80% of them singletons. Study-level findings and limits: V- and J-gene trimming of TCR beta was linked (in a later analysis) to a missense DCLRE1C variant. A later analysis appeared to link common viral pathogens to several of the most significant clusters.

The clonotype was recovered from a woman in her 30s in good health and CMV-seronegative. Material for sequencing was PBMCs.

The CDR3, as DNA: TGTGCCAGCAGCTCGCATATGGGACAGGGGGCTGGGGGATTTGAAAAACTGTTTTTT. It codes for CASSSHMGQGAGGFEKLFF. This sequence joins TRBV7-9 and TRBJ1-4; 12 bases map to TRBD1. J lost 7 bases, V lost 4 bases, and 16 bases had no gene match. This CDR3 spans 19 amino acids. Germline lookup yields CDR1 SEHNR and CDR2 FQNEAQ (reference sequence).